Presented here are 31 T cell receptor beta chains from one specimen sequenced in a study of response to subunit inactivated influenza vaccine. TCRdb reprocessed the RT-PCR reads via MiXCR and lists one record per CDR3 protein. The data show 550,000 to 600,000 distinct CDR3 sequences, 12% seen once. This material consisted of PBMCs from blood, taken on the day of vaccination. Source of these receptors: a man in his fifties or sixties who received an inactivated influenza vaccine.

The chain employs TRBV7-6 and TRBJ2-1; 9 bases match TRBD1. The V gene end was trimmed by 0 bases and the J gene end by 7 bases; junction bases not matched to a gene: 7. The germline CDR1 and CDR2 sequences are SGHVS and FNYEAQ. CDR3 length: 16 residues. CDR3 coding DNA: TGTGCCAGCAGCTTAGCCGGGACAGGGACAAGGAATGAGCAGTTCTTC. It encodes CASSLAGTGTRNEQFF. Full variable domain (missing parts from reference TRBV7-6 and TRBJ2-1): GAGVSQSPRYKVTKRGQDVALRCDPISGHVSLYWYRQALGQGPEFLTYFNYEAQQDKSGLPNDRFSAERPEGSISTLTIQRTEQRDSAMYRCASSLAGTGTRNEQFFGPGTRLTVL.

CDR3 bases: TGTGCCAGCAGTTCCTTGGACAGGGCTTACGAGCAGTACTTC. This sequence encodes CASSSLDRAYEQYF. The V call is TRBV6-5, the J call TRBJ2-7, with 8 bases identical to TRBD1. The germline V gene encodes CDR1 MNHEY and CDR2 SVGAGI. The CDR3 length is 14 residues. V was pared by 4 bases and J by 4 bases, with 6 bases of the junction left unmatched.

This clonotype was detected a few times. The chain uses TRBV27 and TRBJ2-1; 7 nucleotides line up with TRBD1. The CDR3 consists of 16 residues. Looked up from germline, CDR1 is MNHEY and CDR2 is SMNVEV (reference sequence). J gave up 6 bases and V 7 bases, and 15 bases lay outside the gene matches. CDR3 protein: CASTTPRQGASNEQFF. DNA for the CDR3: TGTGCCAGCACTACACCCCGACAGGGCGCTTCCAATGAGCAGTTCTTC.

This clonotype was seen many times. V and J are TRBV4-2 and TRBJ2-2; D call uncertain. This CDR3 is 13 amino acids long. Trimming took off 0 bases at V and 5 bases at J, with 4 bases between the two ends. CDR1 and CDR2 from the germline V gene are LGHNA and YNFKEQ. CDR3 bases: TGTGCCAGCAGCCAAGACCCAACCGGGGAGCTGTTTTTT. Protein product: CASSQDPTGELFF.

This clonotype has only a few counts. The chain employs TRBV2 and TRBJ1-2; no clear D gene. V was trimmed by 3 bases and J by 0 bases, leaving 8 bases between them. The length of the CDR3 is 14 residues. The germline CDR1 and CDR2 sequences are SNHLY and FYNNEI. CDR3 sequence: CASSDGRSNYGYTF. The CDR3 DNA follows: TGTGCCAGCAGTGACGGCAGATCTAACTATGGCTACACCTTC. The whole variable domain, remainder taken from reference TRBV2 and TRBJ1-2, is EPEVTQTPSHQVTQMGQEVILRCVPISNHLYFYWYRQILGQKVEFLVSFYNNEISEKSEIFDDQFSVERPDGSNFTLKIRSTKLEDSAMYFCASSDGRSNYGYTFGSGTRLTVV.

The gene calls are TRBV6-1 and TRBJ2-3, with D maybe TRBD1 (6 bases). V gave up 5 bases and J gave up 8 bases, with 20 bases separating them. Per germline, CDR1 MNHNS and CDR2 SASEGT. The CDR3 has 15 amino acids. CDR3 residues: CASSPTGRVPGTQYF. CDR3 DNA sequence: TGTGCCAGCAGTCCAACAGGGAGAGTCCCTGGTACGCAGTATTTT.

This clonotype was recorded many times. The chain recombines TRBV18 with TRBJ2-4; the match to TRBD1 covers 7 bases. Unmatched junction bases numbered 0, after V lost 3 bases and J lost 1 base. The CDR3 covers 14 residues. Per germline, CDR1 KGHSH and CDR2 LQKENI. CDR3 region: CASSPGQAKNIQYF. The CDR3 DNA follows: TGTGCCAGCTCACCGGGACAGGCCAAAAACATTCAGTACTTC.

V is TRBV12-3 or TRBV12-4 and J is TRBJ2-5; 13 bases align to TRBD2. The CDR3 is 19 residues long. Trimming at V came to 5 bases and at J to 5 bases, leaving 17 bases not matched to a gene. CDR3 amino acids: CASSLSGTGGLAGRETQYF. As DNA, the CDR3 is TGTGCCAGCAGTCTCTCCGGGACAGGGGGACTAGCGGGACGGGAGACCCAGTACTTC.

At least ten counts were recorded for this clonotype. The chain is built from TRBV6-5 and TRBJ1-2; 9 bases map to TRBD1. V trimming: 3 bases; J trimming: 5 bases; junction bases outside the gene matches: 10. CDR3 length equals 16 residues. Germline V gene sequence: CDR1 MNHEY, CDR2 SVGAGI. The CDR3 bases are TGTGCCAGCAGTTATGCACAGGGGGCGGCGAGGTATGGCTACACCTTC. It yields the protein CASSYAQGAARYGYTF.

This clonotype was counted only a few times. V and J are TRBV6-2 or TRBV6-3 and TRBJ2-7; TRBD2 aligns across 9 bases. The V gene's germline CDR1 is MNHEY and CDR2 SVGEGT. The CDR3 is 17 residues long. J lost 3 bases, V lost 0 bases, and 9 bases had no gene match. CDR3 coding DNA: TGTGCCAGCAGTTACTCAAACAGCGGGAGGCCCGTCTACGAGCAGTACTTC. Amino acid sequence: CASSYSNSGRPVYEQYF.

This clonotype was counted between two and nine times. The V call is TRBV6-2 or TRBV6-3, the J call TRBJ2-5; D is uncertain. V was trimmed by 7 bases and J by 5 bases, leaving 17 bases between them. The germline CDR1 and CDR2 sequences are MNHEY and SVGEGT. This CDR3 has 14 amino acids. The chain's CDR3 is CASTQWTGRETQYF. The CDR3, as DNA: TGTGCCAGCACTCAATGGACGGGTCGGGAGACCCAGTACTTC.

This clonotype has a handful of counts. The chain recombines TRBV20-1 with TRBJ2-7; TRBD2 matches at 10 bases. Germline V CDR1 and CDR2: DFQATT, SNEGSKA (reference sequence). After removal of 2 bases from V and 4 bases from J, the junction contained 11 bases not matched to a gene. The CDR3 runs to 16 residues. CDR3 protein: CSARPRPAGGLYEQYF. CDR3 in DNA: TGCAGTGCTAGACCCAGACCAGCGGGAGGGCTATACGAGCAGTACTTC.

V and J are TRBV27 and TRBJ2-2; maybe TRBD2 (5 bases). V lost 3 bases to trimming and J lost 3 bases, with 26 bases between them. The CDR3 extends over 20 amino acids. Germline V lookup: CDR1 MNHEY, CDR2 SMNVEV (reference sequence). CDR3 DNA: TGTGCCAGCAGTTTCCGTTTAGCGCCCGTGTTTATGTTCGACACCGGGGAGCTGTTTTTT. Its translation: CASSFRLAPVFMFDTGELFF.

The chain has TRBV10-3 and TRBJ2-7, with 7 bases fitting TRBD2. The germline gives CDR1 ENHRY, CDR2 SYGVKD. The CDR3 consists of 14 residues. Trimming at V came to 2 bases and at J to 6 bases, leaving 7 bases not matched to a gene. DNA for the CDR3: TGTGCCATCAGTGAGGCGGGGTGGGAGGGCGAGCAGTACTTC. Residues: CAISEAGWEGEQYF.

This chain joins TRBV7-2 and TRBJ2-7; D remains ambiguous. From germline, CDR1 is SGHTA and CDR2 FQGNSA. V dropped 5 bases and J dropped 2 bases, with 13 bases sitting between them. This CDR3 is built from 14 residues. The CDR3 nucleotides read TGTGCCAGCAGCGCGTACAGTGCCCCCTACGAGCAGTACTTC. Its protein is CASSAYSAPYEQYF.

This clonotype was observed a few times. This sequence joins TRBV20-1 and TRBJ1-1, with D hard to call. Germline CDR1 and CDR2: DFQATT and SNEGSKA (reference sequence). The CDR3 extends over 14 amino acids. V was clipped by 1 base and J by 5 bases, with 14 bases between them. CDR3 sequence: CSARVPVKSTEAFF. The CDR3 nucleotides read TGCAGTGCTAGAGTTCCAGTTAAATCGACTGAAGCTTTCTTT.

Many counts were recorded for this clonotype. The chain combines TRBV3-1 with TRBJ2-1; no definite D call. The CDR3 has 14 residues. V lost 2 bases to trimming and J lost 9 bases, with 14 bases between them. Germline CDR1 LGHDT, CDR2 YNNKEL (reference sequence). The CDR3 sequence: CASSQYDSLGEQFF. DNA of the CDR3: TGTGCCAGCAGCCAATACGACTCGCTAGGTGAGCAGTTCTTC.

Notes on this clonotype: Given a much more abundant clone one base away, this may be a read error. The chain combines TRBV11-1 with TRBJ1-5; D possibly corresponds to TRBD1 (6 bases). The CDR3 loop spans 18 amino acids. CDR1 and CDR2 (germline): SGHAT, FQDESV (reference sequence). CDR3 protein: CASSLALQGIDSNQRQHF. The DNA of the CDR3 is TGTGCCAGCAGCTTAGCGTTACAGGGTATCGATAGCAATCAGCGCCAGCATTTT.

The chain is built from TRBV5-1 and TRBJ1-2, with D unresolved. The CDR3 contains 14 residues. Trimming removed 0 bases from V and 8 bases from J, with 14 bases in between. Germline CDR1 is SGHRS and CDR2 is YFSETQ. In DNA form, the CDR3 reads TGCGCCAGCAGCTTGGCCGCCAGGAACGTGGGCTACACCTTC. Protein sequence: CASSLAARNVGYTF.

This clonotype showed up many times. The chain is built from TRBV7-2 and TRBJ2-5; D unclear. CDR1 SGHTA and CDR2 FQGNSA come from the germline V gene. There are 15 residues in the CDR3. V dropped 4 bases and J dropped 4 bases, with 16 bases sitting between them. The CDR3 DNA sequence: TGTGCCAGCAGCTCCCCCACTCAGGCCCCAGAGACCCAGTACTTC. It encodes CASSSPTQAPETQYF.

The V call is TRBV20-1, the J call TRBJ2-1, with 12 nucleotides matching TRBD2. Germline lookup yields CDR1 DFQATT and CDR2 SNEGSKA (reference sequence). V shed 3 bases and J 0 bases; nucleotides not matched to a gene: 6. The CDR3 is 17 residues long. This CDR3 is CSASFRLAGDSYNEQFF. CDR3 nucleotide sequence: TGCAGTGCTAGTTTTCGACTAGCGGGGGACTCCTACAATGAGCAGTTCTTC.

In this sample, this clonotype turned up a few times. The chain is built from TRBV5-1 and TRBJ2-6; a weak D match, TRBD1 (5 bases). The CDR3 spans 16 residues. V lost 0 bases and J 4 bases, leaving 11 bases between the germline ends. The germline gives CDR1 SGHRS, CDR2 YFSETQ. The CDR3 DNA reads TGCGCCAGCAGCTTGGCCTATGGGGCCGGGGCCAACGTCCTGACTTTC. This encodes CASSLAYGAGANVLTF.

This clonotype was observed a few times. The chain uses TRBV7-2 and TRBJ2-3; 8 bases map to TRBD2. V shed 5 bases, J shed 10 bases, and the junction held 11 bases outside the gene matches. The CDR3 extends over 14 amino acids. CDR1 is SGHTA and CDR2 is FQGNSA in the germline V gene. The CDR3 DNA is TGTGCCAGCAGCCTAGGACTAAGCGGGAGACCGCAGTATTTT. It codes for CASSLGLSGRPQYF.

This clonotype was detected ten times or more. The V gene is TRBV7-2, the J gene TRBJ2-1; 11 nucleotides agree with TRBD2. Germline CDR1 is SGHTA and CDR2 is FQGNSA. The CDR3 sequence is 17 residues long. The trim removed 6 bases at V and 2 bases at J, leaving 9 bases unmatched. The chain's CDR3 is CASRRLSGRVTYNEQFF. DNA for the CDR3: TGTGCCAGCAGACGTCTTAGCGGGAGGGTTACCTACAATGAGCAGTTCTTC.

A few counts support this clonotype. The chain uses TRBV5-1 and TRBJ2-7, with 9 bases that match TRBD2. Losses at the gene ends were 2 bases for V and 5 bases for J; bases not matched to a gene: 11. The CDR3 has 16 amino acids. Germline V gives CDR1 SGHRS, CDR2 YFSETQ. CDR3 in amino acids: CASSLFAGGRVNEQYF. In nucleotides, the CDR3 is TGCGCCAGCAGCTTATTCGCGGGAGGGCGGGTAAACGAGCAGTACTTC.

The V call is TRBV5-1, the J call TRBJ2-6; D is uncertain. This CDR3 has 13 amino acids. CDR1 and CDR2 from the germline V gene are SGHRS and YFSETQ. V gave up 4 bases and J gave up 5 bases, with 7 bases separating them. As DNA, the CDR3 is TGCGCCAGCAGCCCGGGTAGGGCCAACGTCCTGACTTTC. This codes for CASSPGRANVLTF. The whole variable domain, remainder taken from reference TRBV5-1 and TRBJ2-6, is KAGVTQTPRYLIKTRGQQVTLSCSPISGHRSVSWYQQTPGQGLQFLFEYFSETQRNKGNFPGRFSGRQFSNSRSEMNVSTLELGDSALYLCASSPGRANVLTFGAGSRLTVL.

This clonotype was observed a handful of times. This sequence joins TRBV7-2 and TRBJ2-7, with 7 bases lining up with TRBD2. This CDR3 contains 16 residues. Germline V gives CDR1 SGHTA, CDR2 FQGNSA. J was trimmed by 1 base and V by 1 base; bases with no gene match: 7. The CDR3 region is CASSLGVSGHSYEQYF. The DNA of the CDR3 is TGTGCCAGCAGCTTAGGAGTTAGCGGGCATTCCTACGAGCAGTACTTC.

This clonotype was seen a handful of times. V and J are TRBV29-1 and TRBJ2-6; 7 positions match TRBD1. The junction had 6 bases not matched to a gene; V was cut back by 7 bases and J by 0 bases. The CDR3 consists of 15 residues. Germline V gene data show CDR1 as SQVTM and CDR2 as ANQGSEA. The CDR3 spells CSAWDRSSGANVLTF. Here the CDR3 DNA reads TGCAGCGCATGGGACAGAAGCTCTGGGGCCAACGTCCTGACTTTC.

This clonotype showed up many times. This chain connects TRBV12-3 or TRBV12-4 to TRBJ1-2, with 10 bases that match TRBD1. Trimming at V came to 3 bases and at J to 8 bases, leaving 6 bases not matched to a gene. The CDR3 spans 14 residues. The CDR3 DNA is TGTGCCAGCAGTTTGGGACAGGGGCTTGGCGGCTACACCTTC. This translates into CASSLGQGLGGYTF.

In this sample, this clonotype turned up a few times. This CDR3 reads CASSVRAGNTEAFF. The CDR3 DNA reads as TGTGCCAGCAGCGTTAGGGCTGGGAACACTGAAGCTTTCTTT. This chain connects TRBV27 to TRBJ1-1; D is unresolved. Germline V gene data show CDR1 as MNHEY and CDR2 as SMNVEV (reference sequence). V was cut by 6 bases and J by 1 base, with 12 bases left in between. This CDR3 spans 14 amino acids.

This clonotype has a handful of counts. The rearrangement uses TRBV12-3 or TRBV12-4 and TRBJ1-2, with D unclear. V was pared by 3 bases and J by 4 bases, with 6 bases between. The CDR3 has 12 amino acids. The CDR3 DNA sequence: TGTGCCAGCAGTTTTTCCACCTATGGCTACACCTTC. This gives the protein CASSFSTYGYTF.